This T cell receptor beta chain appears in the sequencing data of a study of cytomegalovirus exposure and HLA in healthy donors. Overall study findings and caveats: Prior analysis indicated that the majority of TCR beta V segments exhibited productivity approximately 90% or approximately 30% of the time. In the analysis, some V segments, TRBV6-2 and TRBV6-3 included, were excluded as indistinguishable. A later analysis reportedly identified an Asian-associated ancestry cluster as carrying fewer N-insertions than the roughly 700-donor mean. Presence/absence analyses assumed roughly uniform sequencing depth across donors.

Points on this clone: Antigen specificity is unknown.

The CDR3 contains 14 residues. Trimming took off 4 bases at V and 7 bases at J, with 16 bases between the two ends. Germline CDR1 SEHNR, CDR2 FQNEAQ (reference sequence). PCR amplification relied on 60 Vbeta primers (plus 13 Jbeta primers). Sequenced by immunoSEQ multiplex PCR; TCRdb stores in-frame clones only, minus some. Of about 86,000 clones in the sample, about 70% were seen once. This sequence joins TRBV7-9 and TRBJ1-2; maybe TRBD1 (6 bases). The TCR sequence derives from a man aged 55 to 70 in good health and CMV-seronegative. Sequencing was performed on PBMCs. CDR3 amino acids: CASSYLTSTGGYTF. CDR3 sequence (DNA): TGTGCCAGCAGCTATCTAACGTCGACAGGTGGCTACACCTTC.